This TCR beta chain was retrieved from a study of blood T cell repertoires in COVID-19. This CDR3 comprises 16 residues. CDR1 and CDR2 from the germline V gene are SGHTA and FQGNSA. Trimming took 1 base from V and 4 from J; bases not matched to a gene: 4. Profiled with immunoSEQ multiplex PCR; TCRdb holds only in-frame clones, not every one. This table holds 63,000 or so clones, about 81% found once. J is TRBJ2-1 and V is TRBV7-2; 10 bases align to TRBD2. The source is a human donor in a cohort sampled during active COVID-19. The specimen sequenced was peripheral blood. CDR3 protein: CASSLGWGLAYNEQFF. The CDR3 bases are TGTGCCAGCAGCTTAGGATGGGGACTAGCGTACAATGAGCAGTTCTTC.